The 29 T cell receptor beta chains in this list originate from one sample, sequenced in a study of T cell changes during pregnancy in multiple sclerosis. Some clones are missing from TCRdb's copy, which holds only in-frame ones; the method was immunoSEQ multiplex PCR. This sample has tens of thousands of clones, with 92% found just once. The sample here was CD4+ T cells from peripheral blood mononuclear cells, taken before pregnancy. These TCRs come from a female donor with multiple sclerosis, enrolled in a pregnancy study.

The J gene is TRBJ2-1, the V gene TRBV19; 9 bases agree with TRBD1. V trimming: 10 bases; J trimming: 7 bases; junction bases outside the gene matches: 8. Germline V gene data show CDR1 as LNHDA and CDR2 as SQIVND (reference sequence). The CDR3 runs 13 residues. As DNA, the CDR3 is TGTGCCACCCGTCCCGGGACAGGGAATGAGCAGTTCTTC. It specifies CATRPGTGNEQFF.

V is TRBV6-6 and J is TRBJ2-1; possibly TRBD2 for D (6 bases). Trimming left V 0 bases short and J 8 bases short, with 17 bases between. CDR3 size: 16 residues. The V gene's germline CDR1 is MNHNY and CDR2 SVGAGI (reference sequence). The CDR3 nucleotides are TGTGCCAGCAGTTACTCCGTGACTAGGTTCAAGGATGAGCAGTTCTTC. Translation: CASSYSVTRFKDEQFF.

The chain links TRBV2 to TRBJ2-1; TRBD1 aligns across 8 bases. V was pared by 6 bases and J by 8 bases, with 6 bases of the junction left unmatched. CDR3 length equals 13 residues. Germline CDR1 and CDR2: SNHLY and FYNNEI. CDR3 in amino acids: CASSGTGVHEQFF. DNA of the CDR3: TGTGCCAGCAGCGGGACAGGCGTCCATGAGCAGTTCTTC.

The chain employs TRBV13 and TRBJ1-1; tentative D call: TRBD1 (6 bases). Trimming left V 0 bases short and J 1 base short, with 15 bases between. This CDR3 has 17 amino acids. In germline, CDR1 is PRHDT, CDR2 FYEKMQ (reference sequence). CDR3 sequence: CASSLGGGGRTNTEAFF. In DNA form, the CDR3 reads TGTGCCAGCAGCTTAGGAGGGGGTGGGCGGACGAACACTGAAGCTTTCTTT.

The V and J genes are TRBV28 and TRBJ1-3, with TRBD1 matching 7 bases. This CDR3 has 13 amino acids. Trimming took 2 bases from V and 9 from J; bases not matched to a gene: 4. Germline V gives CDR1 MDHEN, CDR2 SYDVKM. Here the CDR3 DNA reads TGTGCCAGCAGTTTAGACAGGGTAACCACCATATATTTT. Translating gives CASSLDRVTTIYF.

The gene calls are TRBV9 and TRBJ1-2; the D gene is possibly TRBD1 (5 bases). Trimming removed 0 bases at V and 7 bases at J, with 10 bases between. The germline gives CDR1 SGDLS, CDR2 YYNGEE. The CDR3 totals 13 residues. As DNA, the CDR3 is TGTGCCAGCAGCGTAGAACAGGTCGGTGGCTACACCTTC. It yields the protein CASSVEQVGGYTF.

Note on this clone: One end of the junction fails to match germline, which may point to a read error. The chain carries TRBV28 and TRBJ2-1; D may be TRBD2 (6 bases). This CDR3 has 15 residues. Germline CDR1 and CDR2: MDHEN and SYDVKM. The CDR3 DNA is TGTGCCAGCAGCTCCCTAGCAGGGTTGGAGGGGAGTTGCGTCTTC. This translates into CASSSLAGLEGSCVF.

V gene TRBV5-1 combines with J gene TRBJ2-1, with D possibly matching TRBD1 (6 bases). The CDR3 is made up of 12 amino acids. V was clipped by 5 bases and J by 9 bases, with 12 bases between them. Germline V gene data show CDR1 as SGHRS and CDR2 as YFSETQ. DNA of the CDR3: TGCGCCAGCAGACCAGGGGTTGGTGAGCAGTTCTTC. This gives the protein CASRPGVGEQFF.

The CDR3 coding sequence is TGTGCCACGAATGACAGGGGGCTTTCTGAAGCTTTCTTT. The encoded protein is CATNDRGLSEAFF. This chain joins TRBV2 and TRBJ1-1; 10 positions agree with TRBD1. There are 13 residues in the CDR3. The J segment lost 6 bases and the V segment lost 10 bases, leaving 8 bases of the junction unmatched. CDR1 and CDR2 from the germline V gene are SNHLY and FYNNEI.

The genes are TRBV4-3 and TRBJ1-1; tentative D call: TRBD1 (6 bases). Trimming pared 3 bases from V and 6 bases from J, leaving 8 bases between. The CDR3 length is 12 residues. In germline, CDR1 is LGHNA, CDR2 YSLEER. The CDR3 bases are TGCGCCAGCAGCCACCAGGGGTCTGAAGCTTTCTTT. This translates into CASSHQGSEAFF.

The chain joins TRBV30 to TRBJ1-1; D call uncertain. V was shortened by 3 bases and J by 1 base, with 3 bases between the two germline ends. Germline assignment: CDR1 GTSNPN and CDR2 SVGIG (reference sequence). The CDR3 loop spans 11 amino acids. The CDR3 DNA reads TGTGCCTGGAGGAGGAACACTGAAGCTTTCTTT. Amino acid sequence: CAWRRNTEAFF.

This clone was recorded once. J is TRBJ2-7 and V is TRBV7-9; 9 bases match TRBD1. Losses at the gene ends were 2 bases for V and 5 bases for J; bases not matched to a gene: 4. The CDR3 length is 14 residues. Per germline, CDR1 SEHNR and CDR2 FQNEAQ (reference sequence). The CDR3 region is CASSLSGQGNEQYF. The DNA of the CDR3 is TGTGCCAGCAGCTTATCGGGACAGGGAAACGAGCAGTACTTC.

The chain employs TRBV6-6 and TRBJ2-7, with 9 nucleotides matching TRBD1. The ends lost 8 bases at V and 3 bases at J; junction bases unmatched: 11. The germline CDR1 and CDR2 sequences are MNHNY and SVGAGI (reference sequence). CDR3 length: 15 amino acids. CDR3: CASGPAGTGNYEQYF. The DNA of the CDR3 is TGTGCCAGCGGCCCAGCCGGGACAGGGAACTACGAGCAGTACTTC.

This clone showed up just once. The chain employs TRBV15 and TRBJ1-2; D possibly corresponds to TRBD1 (5 bases). Trimming removed 2 bases from V and 2 bases from J, with 12 bases in between. The CDR3 has 15 residues. Per the germline V gene, CDR1 is LNHNV and CDR2 is YYDKDF (reference sequence). CDR3 loop: CATSRPGRRNYGYTF. CDR3 nucleotides: TGTGCCACCAGCAGACCAGGGAGGAGGAACTATGGCTACACCTTC.

This sequence joins TRBV21-1 and TRBJ2-2; TRBD1, the D gene given by the table, was not confirmed from the DNA. TRBV21-1 is deemed a pseudogene. The CDR3 runs 17 residues. Here the CDR3 DNA reads TGTGCCAGCAGCAAACTGGAGACGCAGGGCAACACCGGGGAGCTGTTTTTT. Its translation is CASSKLETQGNTGELFF.

The chain couples TRBV9 to TRBJ2-5; 9 nucleotides match TRBD2. J was trimmed by 2 bases and V by 0 bases; bases with no gene match: 8. The germline gives CDR1 SGDLS, CDR2 YYNGEE. This CDR3 is built from 17 residues. The DNA of the CDR3 is TGTGCCAGCAGCGTAGGTTCGGCGGGAGGGTTTCAAGAGACCCAGTACTTC. Translation: CASSVGSAGGFQETQYF.

The gene calls are TRBV27 and TRBJ1-1; D is unclear. Germline CDR1 MNHEY, CDR2 SMNVEV (reference sequence). This CDR3 is built from 13 residues. V was cut by 3 bases and J by 1 base, with 6 bases left in between. This CDR3 is CASSFSGNTEAFF. DNA for the CDR3: TGTGCCAGCAGTTTTTCAGGGAACACTGAAGCTTTCTTT.

The chain combines TRBV28 with TRBJ2-7; 9 bases agree with TRBD1. Germline V CDR1 and CDR2: MDHEN, SYDVKM. The J segment lost 5 bases and the V segment lost 6 bases, leaving 11 bases of the junction unmatched. This CDR3 contains 15 residues. The CDR3 reads CASRPTRGQGHEQYF. The CDR3 DNA reads as TGTGCCAGCAGACCCACAAGGGGACAGGGACACGAGCAGTACTTC.

This chain joins TRBV30 and TRBJ2-5; 7 bases are shared with TRBD1. Germline CDR1 reads GTSNPN; CDR2 reads SVGIG (reference sequence). The CDR3 runs to 14 residues. V was clipped by 2 bases and J by 2 bases; unmatched bases: 5. The CDR3 DNA sequence: TGTGCCTGGAGTATGGGACAGCTACAAGAGACCCAGTACTTC. It codes for CAWSMGQLQETQYF.

The chain combines TRBV19 with TRBJ1-1, with D perhaps TRBD1 (6 bases). This CDR3 comprises 16 residues. In germline, CDR1 is LNHDA, CDR2 SQIVND (reference sequence). V was trimmed by 4 bases and J by 1 base, leaving 16 bases between them. Written as DNA, the CDR3 is TGTGCCAGTAGTACCCGCCGGGGGGCGTCGAACACTGAAGCTTTCTTT. Amino acid sequence: CASSTRRGASNTEAFF. Variable domain in full (rest from reference TRBV19 and TRBJ1-1): DGGITQSPKYLFRKEGQNVTLSCEQNLNHDAMYWYRQDPGQGLRLIYYSQIVNDFQKGDIAEGYSVSREKKESFPLTVTSAQKNPTAFYLCASSTRRGASNTEAFFGQGTRLTVV.

This clone was seen a single time. The CDR3 is CASSYSETQAYEQYF. The CDR3, as DNA: TGTGCCAGCAGTTACTCTGAGACACAAGCCTACGAGCAGTACTTC. The chain recombines TRBV6-6 with TRBJ2-7; D call uncertain. Trimming took 0 bases from V and 2 from J, leaving 11 bases between them. Germline CDR1 reads MNHNY; CDR2 reads SVGAGI (reference sequence). The CDR3 totals 15 residues.

The chain recombines TRBV5-1 with TRBJ1-1; D is unresolved. With 0 bases removed from V and 7 bases from J, the gap between germline ends came to 13 bases. The CDR3 sequence is 14 residues long. Germline V CDR1 and CDR2: SGHRS, YFSETQ. The CDR3, as DNA: TGCGCCAGCAGCTTGGGCAGCCTGGGCTATGAAGCTTTCTTT. Protein sequence: CASSLGSLGYEAFF.

V is TRBV28 and J is TRBJ2-3; 7 bases are shared with TRBD2. V was clipped by 7 bases and J by 0 bases; unmatched bases: 13. The germline V gene has CDR1 MDHEN and CDR2 SYDVKM. The CDR3 is 17 amino acids. CDR3 region: CASTGVRGVFSTDTQYF. CDR3 DNA: TGTGCCAGCACGGGGGTTCGGGGGGTGTTCAGCACAGATACGCAGTATTTT.

This clone was seen just once. The chain has TRBV11-3 and TRBJ2-2, with D possibly being TRBD1 (6 bases). The germline CDR1 and CDR2 sequences are SGHNT and YENEEA. This CDR3 is 14 amino acids long. V was pared by 6 bases and J by 3 bases, with 11 bases between. For the CDR3, the DNA is TGTGCCAGCAGGGCCGGGACACACACCGGGGAGCTGTTTTTT. Translating gives CASRAGTHTGELFF.

This clone was seen only once. The chain combines TRBV28 with TRBJ1-1; TRBD1 agrees at 7 bases. The CDR3 has 14 residues. CDR1 is MDHEN and CDR2 is SYDVKM in the germline V gene. V was pared by 10 bases and J by 0 bases, with 8 bases of the junction left unmatched. The CDR3 bases are TGTGCCACGGGAACAGGGGCCCTGAACACTGAAGCTTTCTTT. Encoded protein: CATGTGALNTEAFF.

The chain joins TRBV29-1 to TRBJ2-2; weak D call: TRBD1 (6 bases). The CDR3 is 12 residues long. V lost 6 bases to trimming and J lost 4 bases, with 9 bases between them. In germline, CDR1 is SQVTM, CDR2 ANQGSEA. In nucleotides, the CDR3 is TGCAGCGTGGGACACTCCACCGGGGAGCTGTTTTTT. This translates into CSVGHSTGELFF.

The rearrangement uses TRBV29-1 and TRBJ1-6; D is perhaps TRBD1 (5 bases). Per the germline V gene, CDR1 is SQVTM and CDR2 is ANQGSEA. V dropped 5 bases and J dropped 7 bases, with 12 bases sitting between them. The CDR3 loop spans 13 amino acids. DNA for the CDR3: TGCAGCGTTACTGACGGACAAAATTCACCCCTCCACTTT. The encoded protein is CSVTDGQNSPLHF.

The J gene is TRBJ1-6, the V gene TRBV6-6; D possibly corresponds to TRBD1 (5 bases). The CDR3 length is 13 residues. Trimming removed 11 bases from V and 5 bases from J, with 13 bases in between. The germline V gene has CDR1 MNHNY and CDR2 SVGAGI (reference sequence). As DNA, the CDR3 is TGTGCCGTTCTCTCCAGGGATAATTCACCCCTCCACTTT. This gives the protein CAVLSRDNSPLHF.

This chain uses TRBV4-3 with TRBJ2-7; 8 nucleotides align to TRBD1. The ends lost 6 bases at V and 5 bases at J; junction bases unmatched: 12. Germline V CDR1 and CDR2: LGHNA, YSLEER. The CDR3 has 15 amino acids. CDR3 bases: TGCGCCAGCAGTAGTAGGCGACAGGGGATCCACGAGCAGTACTTC. The encoded protein is CASSSRRQGIHEQYF.